The clone carrying this T cell receptor beta chain was recorded once. These data originate in a study of blood T cell repertoires in COVID-19. The overall study: From the United States, Italy and Spain came samples of acute and convalescent COVID-19. T cells, B-cell-depleted T cells, or PBMCs provided the cDNA or gDNA that served as material.

Original methodology: How many nucleated cells were present was estimated from reference gene primer amplification. This table comes from immunoSEQ multiplex PCR, and its TCRdb copy is limited to in-frame clones, with some not included. V and J calls and clone size come straight from that table; D and trimming were deduced from the DNA. This sample has around 200,000 clones, with roughly 80% found just once. CDR3 length equals 14 residues. V lost 3 bases, J lost 0 bases, and 8 bases lay in between. CDR1 is SGHDN and CDR2 is FVKESK in the germline V gene. The TCR comes from a human donor in a cohort sampled during active COVID-19. The source material was peripheral blood. The J gene is TRBJ2-5, the V gene TRBV14; no definite D call. CDR3 amino acids: CASSHSRYQETQYF. The CDR3 DNA follows: TGTGCCAGCAGCCATTCTCGGTACCAAGAGACCCAGTACTTC.